Below, 20 T cell receptor beta chains from the same sample are listed, as sequenced in a study of T cell responses to AZD1222 COVID-19 vaccine. Sequencing was performed with immunoSEQ multiplex PCR; in TCRdb, only in-frame clones are kept and a portion is missing. The sample holds fewer than 100,000 clones; around nine tenths are singletons and the top ten take about 19%. The starting material was peripheral blood, obtained on day 0 of AZD1222 vaccination. Source of these receptors: an adult in good health.

The chain recombines TRBV7-6 with TRBJ1-1; D is ambiguous. V dropped 3 bases and J dropped 1 base, with 6 bases sitting between them. In germline, CDR1 is SGHVS, CDR2 FNYEAQ. This CDR3 comprises 13 residues. The CDR3 spells CASSFDPNTEAFF. DNA of the CDR3: TGTGCCAGCAGCTTCGACCCGAACACTGAAGCTTTCTTT.

The V and J genes are TRBV6-5 and TRBJ2-7; D possibly matches TRBD1 or TRBD2 (6 bases each). V gave up 4 bases and J gave up 5 bases, with 18 bases separating them. This CDR3 is built from 15 residues. In germline, CDR1 is MNHEY, CDR2 SVGAGI. CDR3 in amino acids: CASSCGGGKCDEQYF. The CDR3 DNA reads as TGTGCCAGCAGTTGTGGAGGGGGAAAATGCGACGAGCAGTACTTC.

The chain is built from TRBV4-2 and TRBJ1-2, with D possibly TRBD1 on 5 matching bases. This CDR3 has 15 amino acids. Trimming stripped 0 bases from V and 8 bases from J, with 16 bases between. CDR1 is LGHNA, CDR2 YNFKEQ, per germline. CDR3 bases: TGTGCCAGCAGCCAAGACGCGGGGACGGGAGGCGGCTACACCTTC. Its protein is CASSQDAGTGGGYTF.

This clone was observed a handful of times. V usage is TRBV11-2 and J usage is TRBJ2-1; the match to TRBD1 covers 8 bases. The V gene's germline CDR1 is SGHAT and CDR2 FQNNGV. V lost 1 base and J lost 13; bases outside the gene matches: 18. The CDR3 is made up of 17 amino acids. The CDR3 sequence is CASSLGTGFATTFRQFF. The CDR3, as DNA: TGTGCCAGCAGCTTAGGGACAGGGTTCGCCACCACCTTTAGACAGTTCTTC.

The genes are TRBV7-9 and TRBJ2-2, with D unresolved. CDR1 and CDR2 (germline): SEHNR, FQNEAQ (reference sequence). This CDR3 contains 14 residues. V lost 3 bases, J lost 7 bases, and 12 bases lay in between. The CDR3 region has the DNA TGTGCCAGCAGCTTGGACCCTCGAGGCGGGGAGCTGTTTTTT. It translates to CASSLDPRGGELFF.

CDR3 in DNA: TGTGCCAGCAGTGAGAGGACTAGCGGACAAGAGACCCAGTACTTC. Translating gives CASSERTSGQETQYF. J is TRBJ2-5 and V is TRBV6-1; 10 bases are shared with TRBD2. V lost 3 bases, J lost 2 bases, and 3 bases stayed unmatched. Looked up from germline, CDR1 is MNHNS and CDR2 is SASEGT. This CDR3 comprises 15 residues.

The rearrangement uses TRBV21-1 and TRBJ2-5; the table calls TRBD1, which could not be checked here. TRBV21-1 is listed as a pseudogene. The CDR3 extends over 15 amino acids. The CDR3, as DNA: TGTGCCAGCAGCAAAGTTGGGCAGAGACAAGAGACCCAGTACTTC. Encoded protein: CASSKVGQRQETQYF.

V is TRBV2 and J is TRBJ1-2; D is unclear. The V end lost 8 bases, the J end lost 10 bases, and 14 bases lay between the germline ends. Germline V gives CDR1 SNHLY, CDR2 FYNNEI. The CDR3 has 11 residues. The CDR3 sequence is CASLVSSSYTF. The CDR3 DNA is TGTGCCAGCCTAGTCAGTTCGTCCTACACCTTC.

V and J are TRBV20-1 and TRBJ1-1; D is perhaps TRBD1 (5 bases). Germline assignment: CDR1 DFQATT and CDR2 SNEGSKA (reference sequence). Trimming left V 6 bases short and J 7 bases short, with 12 bases between. This CDR3 is built from 11 residues. The CDR3: CSAMTDVEAFF. The CDR3 DNA reads as TGCAGTGCCATGACAGATGTTGAAGCTTTCTTT.

Only one count was recorded for this clone. This chain links TRBV19 with TRBJ1-6; D is undetermined. CDR3 length: 14 residues. V was shortened by 6 bases and J by 6 bases, with 12 bases between the two germline ends. CDR1 is LNHDA, CDR2 SQIVND, per germline (reference sequence). CDR3 amino acids: CASSMDGINSPLHF. The CDR3 DNA sequence: TGTGCCAGTAGCATGGACGGGATTAATTCACCCCTCCACTTT.

There are a few counts of this clone. The genes are TRBV5-6 and TRBJ1-4, with 8 bases fitting TRBD1. The length of the CDR3 is 15 residues. The germline V gene encodes CDR1 SGHDT and CDR2 YYEEEE. V shed 0 bases and J 8 bases; nucleotides not matched to a gene: 6. CDR3 loop: CASSLAPTGDEKLFF. CDR3 bases: TGTGCCAGCAGCTTGGCTCCGACAGGGGACGAAAAACTGTTTTTT. Supplemented by reference TRBV5-6 and TRBJ1-4, the full variable domain reads DAGVTQSPTHLIKTRGQQVTLRCSPKSGHDTVSWYQQALGQGPQFIFQYYEEEERQRGNFPDRFSGHQFPNYSSELNVNALLLGDSALYLCASSLAPTGDEKLFFGSGTQLSVL.

In its sample, this clone was seen a few times. The rearrangement links TRBV19 to TRBJ2-7, with TRBD1 matching 10 bases. V lost 2 bases and J lost 7; bases outside the gene matches: 8. Germline loops: CDR1 LNHDA, CDR2 SQIVND (reference sequence). The CDR3 consists of 15 residues. CDR3 nucleotides: TGTGCCAGTAGTATAATTGGGACAGGGGTCTATGAGCAGTACTTC. Translation: CASSIIGTGVYEQYF.

In this sample, this clone turned up once. The chain employs TRBV18 and TRBJ1-4; no definite D call. V lost 3 bases and J lost 14, with 13 bases in between. From germline, CDR1 is KGHSH and CDR2 LQKENI. The CDR3 contains 12 residues. CDR3 loop: CASSPVGASLFF. In DNA, the CDR3 is TGTGCCAGCTCACCGGTGGGTGCCTCGCTGTTTTTT.

This chain links TRBV9 with TRBJ1-3; 10 bases fit TRBD1. This CDR3 has 15 residues. V dropped 4 bases and J dropped 1; count of bases not matched to a gene: 2. Germline assignment: CDR1 SGDLS and CDR2 YYNGEE. The DNA for the CDR3 is TGTGCCAGCAGCTCGGGACAGGGGTCTGGAAACACCATATATTTT. This encodes CASSSGQGSGNTIYF.

The chain has TRBV25-1 and TRBJ2-2; weak D call: TRBD1 (6 bases). The CDR3 is 16 amino acids. V shed 6 bases and J shed 0 bases, with 14 bases lying between them. Germline values: CDR1 MGHDK, CDR2 SYGVNS. Written as DNA, the CDR3 is TGTGCCAGCAGCAGGACAGACAAAACGAACACCGGGGAGCTGTTTTTT. Translating gives CASSRTDKTNTGELFF.

The chain has TRBV7-2 and TRBJ2-1; D gene ambiguous. The CDR3 has 13 amino acids. CDR1 is SGHTA, CDR2 FQGNSA, per germline. V shed 3 bases and J shed 8 bases, with 11 bases lying between them. The CDR3 protein is CASSFRRGDEQFF. DNA of the CDR3: TGTGCCAGCAGCTTTAGGCGCGGCGATGAGCAGTTCTTC.

The chain is built from TRBV2 and TRBJ1-6; 7 bases agree with TRBD1. The CDR3 covers 13 residues. V shed 10 bases, J shed 7 bases, and the junction held 7 bases outside the gene matches. Germline loops: CDR1 SNHLY, CDR2 FYNNEI. DNA for the CDR3: TGTGCCATCCGGGACAGCGTAAATTCACCCCTCCACTTT. It specifies CAIRDSVNSPLHF.

This chain connects TRBV18 to TRBJ2-7; TRBD1 agrees at 8 bases. CDR3 length: 15 residues. CDR1 is KGHSH, CDR2 LQKENI, per germline. Trimming removed 0 bases from V and 5 bases from J; junction bases left unmatched: 6. CDR3 region: CASSPPGTGKNEQYF. CDR3 coding DNA: TGTGCCAGCTCACCACCTGGGACAGGTAAAAACGAGCAGTACTTC.

A remark on this clone: The sample has other DNA sequences that encode this CDR3 too. The rearrangement uses TRBV18 and TRBJ2-7, with D possibly matching TRBD2 (5 bases). CDR3 length: 14 amino acids. The V and J ends lost 5 bases and 0 bases respectively, with 11 bases between them. Germline V gives CDR1 KGHSH, CDR2 LQKENI. CDR3 coding DNA: TGTGCCAGCTCATCGGAGCGGAGCTCCTACGAGCAGTACTTC. Residues: CASSSERSSYEQYF.

J is TRBJ1-3 and V is TRBV7-2, with a weak D call TRBD1 (6 bases). Trimming left V 4 bases short and J 0 bases short, with 10 bases between. From germline, CDR1 is SGHTA and CDR2 FQGNSA. There are 15 residues in the CDR3. The CDR3 DNA sequence: TGTGCCAGCAGCTCGGACAGAACCTCTGGAAACACCATATATTTT. It encodes CASSSDRTSGNTIYF.